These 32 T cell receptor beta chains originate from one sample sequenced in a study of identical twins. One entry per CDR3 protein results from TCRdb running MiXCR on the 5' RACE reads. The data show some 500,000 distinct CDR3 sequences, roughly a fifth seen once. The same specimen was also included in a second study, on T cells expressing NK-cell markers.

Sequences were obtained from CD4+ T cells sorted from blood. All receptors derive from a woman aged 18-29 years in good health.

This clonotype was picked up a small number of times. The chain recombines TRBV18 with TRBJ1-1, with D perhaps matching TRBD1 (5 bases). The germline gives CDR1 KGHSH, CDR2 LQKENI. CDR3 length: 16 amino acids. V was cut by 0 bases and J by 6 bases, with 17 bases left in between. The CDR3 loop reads CASSPPVFAGTSEAFF. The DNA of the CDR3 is TGTGCCAGCTCACCACCGGTATTCGCGGGGACCTCTGAAGCTTTCTTT.

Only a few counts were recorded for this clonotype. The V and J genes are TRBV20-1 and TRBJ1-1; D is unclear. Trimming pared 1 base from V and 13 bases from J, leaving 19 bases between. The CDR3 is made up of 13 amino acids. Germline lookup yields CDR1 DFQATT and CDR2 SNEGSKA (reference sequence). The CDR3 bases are TGCAGTGCTAGAGTACGGATACTTGACAAAGGTTTCTTT. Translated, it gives CSARVRILDKGFF.

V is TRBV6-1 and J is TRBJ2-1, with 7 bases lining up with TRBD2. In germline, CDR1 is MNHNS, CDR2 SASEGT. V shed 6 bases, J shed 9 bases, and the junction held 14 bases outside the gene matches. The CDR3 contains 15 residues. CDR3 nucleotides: TGTGCCAGCAGCTGGGGGGGAGGAGTCAACGGTGAGCAGTTCTTC. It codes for CASSWGGGVNGEQFF.

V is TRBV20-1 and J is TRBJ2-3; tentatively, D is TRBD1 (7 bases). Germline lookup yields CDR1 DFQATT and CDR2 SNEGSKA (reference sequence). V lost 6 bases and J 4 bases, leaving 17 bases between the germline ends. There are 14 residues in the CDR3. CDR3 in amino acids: CSAEQGRSADTQYF. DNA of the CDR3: TGCAGTGCGGAACAGGGGAGGTCGGCAGATACGCAGTATTTT.

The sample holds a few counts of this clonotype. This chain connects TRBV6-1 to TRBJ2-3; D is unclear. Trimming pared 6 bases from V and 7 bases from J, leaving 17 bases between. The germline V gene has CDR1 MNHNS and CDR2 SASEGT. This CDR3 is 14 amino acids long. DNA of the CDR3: TGTGCCAGCAGGCCGGCCCCAGCCTCGCATACGCAGTATTTT. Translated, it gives CASRPAPASHTQYF.

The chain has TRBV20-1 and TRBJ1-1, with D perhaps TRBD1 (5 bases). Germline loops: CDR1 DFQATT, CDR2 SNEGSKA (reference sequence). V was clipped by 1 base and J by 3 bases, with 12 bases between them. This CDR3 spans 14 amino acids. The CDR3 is CSARVAGWHTEAFF. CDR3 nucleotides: TGCAGTGCTAGAGTGGCAGGGTGGCACACTGAAGCTTTCTTT.

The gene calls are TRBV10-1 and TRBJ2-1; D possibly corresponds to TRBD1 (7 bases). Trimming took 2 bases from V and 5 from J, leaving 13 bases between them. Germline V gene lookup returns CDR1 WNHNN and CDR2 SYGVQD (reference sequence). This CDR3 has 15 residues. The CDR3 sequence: CASSELQGGHNEQFF. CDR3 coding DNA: TGCGCCAGCAGTGAGCTTCAGGGGGGCCACAATGAGCAGTTCTTC.

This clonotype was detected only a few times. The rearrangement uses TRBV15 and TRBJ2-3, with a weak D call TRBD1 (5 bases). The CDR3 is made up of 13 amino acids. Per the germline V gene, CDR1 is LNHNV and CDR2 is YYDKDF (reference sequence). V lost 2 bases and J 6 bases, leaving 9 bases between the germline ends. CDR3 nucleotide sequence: TGTGCCACCAGCAGAACTAAGGGGGATACGCAGTATTTT. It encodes CATSRTKGDTQYF.

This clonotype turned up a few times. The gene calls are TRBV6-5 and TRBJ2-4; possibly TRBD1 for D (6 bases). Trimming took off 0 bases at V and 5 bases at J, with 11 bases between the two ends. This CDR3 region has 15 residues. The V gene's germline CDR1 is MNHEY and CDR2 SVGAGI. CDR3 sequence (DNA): TGTGCCAGCAGTTACTCGATAACAGGGCAAAACATTCAGTACTTC. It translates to CASSYSITGQNIQYF.

The CDR3 coding sequence is TGTGCCAGCTCACCACCAGCTCAGGGGGCATACACCGGGGAGCTGTTTTTT. Its protein product is CASSPPAQGAYTGELFF. The gene calls are TRBV18 and TRBJ2-2; 8 bases fit TRBD1. CDR1 and CDR2 (germline): KGHSH, LQKENI. The CDR3 consists of 17 residues. V was pared by 0 bases and J by 3 bases, with 6 bases of the junction left unmatched.

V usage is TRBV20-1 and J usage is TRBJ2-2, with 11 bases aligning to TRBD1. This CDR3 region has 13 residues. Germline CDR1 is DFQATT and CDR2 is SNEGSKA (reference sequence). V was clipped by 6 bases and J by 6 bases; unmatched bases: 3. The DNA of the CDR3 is TGCAGTGCCGGACAGGGGGCCTCCGGGGAGCTGTTTTTT. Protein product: CSAGQGASGELFF.

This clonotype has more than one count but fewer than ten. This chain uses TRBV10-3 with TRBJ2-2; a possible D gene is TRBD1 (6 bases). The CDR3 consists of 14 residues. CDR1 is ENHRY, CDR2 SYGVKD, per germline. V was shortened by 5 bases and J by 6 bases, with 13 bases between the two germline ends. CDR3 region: CAISRSEGAGELFF. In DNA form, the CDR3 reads TGTGCCATCAGTCGGTCCGAGGGGGCCGGGGAGCTGTTTTTT.

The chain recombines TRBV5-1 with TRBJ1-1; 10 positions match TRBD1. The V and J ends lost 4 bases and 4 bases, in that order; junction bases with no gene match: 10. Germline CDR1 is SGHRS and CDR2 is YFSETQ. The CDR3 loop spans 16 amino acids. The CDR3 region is CASSPLTGGAGTEAFF. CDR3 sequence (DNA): TGCGCCAGCAGCCCTTTGACAGGGGGCGCCGGCACTGAAGCTTTCTTT.

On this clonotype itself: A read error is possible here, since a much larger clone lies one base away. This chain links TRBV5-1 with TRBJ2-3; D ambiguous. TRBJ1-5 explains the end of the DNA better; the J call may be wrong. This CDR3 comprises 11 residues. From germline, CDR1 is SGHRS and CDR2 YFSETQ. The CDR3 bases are TGCGCCAGCAGCTTTTCAGATACGCAGCATTTT. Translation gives CASSFSDTQHF.

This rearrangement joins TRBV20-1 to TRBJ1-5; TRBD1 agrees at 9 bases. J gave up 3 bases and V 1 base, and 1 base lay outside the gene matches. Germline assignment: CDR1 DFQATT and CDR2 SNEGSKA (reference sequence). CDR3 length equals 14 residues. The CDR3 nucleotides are TGCAGTGCTAGAGGGGACAGGGCCAATCAGCCCCAGCATTTT. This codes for CSARGDRANQPQHF.

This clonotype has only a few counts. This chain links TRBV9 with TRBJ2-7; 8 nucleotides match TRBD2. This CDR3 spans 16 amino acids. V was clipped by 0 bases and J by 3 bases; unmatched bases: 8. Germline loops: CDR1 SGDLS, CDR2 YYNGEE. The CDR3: CASSVGAGRAGYEQYF. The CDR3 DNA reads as TGTGCCAGCAGCGTAGGGGCCGGGAGGGCCGGCTACGAGCAGTACTTC.

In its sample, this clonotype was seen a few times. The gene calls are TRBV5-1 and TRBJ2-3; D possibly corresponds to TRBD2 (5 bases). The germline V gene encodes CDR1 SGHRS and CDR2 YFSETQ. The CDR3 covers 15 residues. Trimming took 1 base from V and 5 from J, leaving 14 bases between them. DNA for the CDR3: TGCGCCAGCAGCTTGAGGCCTGGGAGTGAAGATACGCAGTATTTT. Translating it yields CASSLRPGSEDTQYF. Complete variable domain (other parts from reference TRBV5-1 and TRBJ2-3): KAGVTQTPRYLIKTRGQQVTLSCSPISGHRSVSWYQQTPGQGLQFLFEYFSETQRNKGNFPGRFSGRQFSNSRSEMNVSTLELGDSALYLCASSLRPGSEDTQYFGPGTRLTVL.

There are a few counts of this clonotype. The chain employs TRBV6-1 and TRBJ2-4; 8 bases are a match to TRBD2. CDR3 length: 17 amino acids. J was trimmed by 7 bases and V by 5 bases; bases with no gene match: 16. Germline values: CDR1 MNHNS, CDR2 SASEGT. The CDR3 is CASSRLTGAGVRNIQYF. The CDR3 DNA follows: TGTGCCAGCAGTCGCCTAACGGGAGCGGGGGTGAGGAACATTCAGTACTTC.

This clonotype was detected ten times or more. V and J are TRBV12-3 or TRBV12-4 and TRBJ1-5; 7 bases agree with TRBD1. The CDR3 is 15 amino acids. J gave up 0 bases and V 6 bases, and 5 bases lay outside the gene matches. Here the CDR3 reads CASRGQSYSNQPQHF. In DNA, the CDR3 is TGTGCCAGCAGGGGACAGTCTTATAGCAATCAGCCCCAGCATTTT.

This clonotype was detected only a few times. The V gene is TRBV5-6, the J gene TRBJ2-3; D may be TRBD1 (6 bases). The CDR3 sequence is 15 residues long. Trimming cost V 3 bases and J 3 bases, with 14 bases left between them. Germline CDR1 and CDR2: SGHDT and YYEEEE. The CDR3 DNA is TGTGCCAGCAGCTACACAGGGTTTCGGACAGATACGCAGTATTTT. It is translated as CASSYTGFRTDTQYF.

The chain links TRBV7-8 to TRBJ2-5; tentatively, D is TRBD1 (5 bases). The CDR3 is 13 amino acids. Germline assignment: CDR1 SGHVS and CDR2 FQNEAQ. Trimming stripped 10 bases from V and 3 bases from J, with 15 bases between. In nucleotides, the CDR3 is TGTGCCACGCACAGGAGTGCGAAAGAGACCCAGTACTTC. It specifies CATHRSAKETQYF.

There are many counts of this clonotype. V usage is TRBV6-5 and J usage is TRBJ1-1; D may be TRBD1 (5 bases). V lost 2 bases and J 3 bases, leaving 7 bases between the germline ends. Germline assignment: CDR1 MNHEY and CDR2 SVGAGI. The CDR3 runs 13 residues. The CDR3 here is CASSYGGDTEAFF. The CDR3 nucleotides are TGTGCCAGCAGTTACGGGGGAGACACTGAAGCTTTCTTT.

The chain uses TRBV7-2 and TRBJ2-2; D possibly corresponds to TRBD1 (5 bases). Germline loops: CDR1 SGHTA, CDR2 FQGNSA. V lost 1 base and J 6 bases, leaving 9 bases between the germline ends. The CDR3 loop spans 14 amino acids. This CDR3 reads CASSLGGAAGELFF. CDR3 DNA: TGTGCCAGCAGCTTAGGGGGCGCGGCCGGGGAGCTGTTTTTT.

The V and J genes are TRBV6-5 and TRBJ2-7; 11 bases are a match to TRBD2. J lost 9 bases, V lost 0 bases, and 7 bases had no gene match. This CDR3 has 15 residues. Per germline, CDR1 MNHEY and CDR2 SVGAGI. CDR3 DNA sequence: TGTGCCAGCAGTTACTCTAGCGGGAGGGCCTGGGTGCAGTACTTC. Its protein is CASSYSSGRAWVQYF.

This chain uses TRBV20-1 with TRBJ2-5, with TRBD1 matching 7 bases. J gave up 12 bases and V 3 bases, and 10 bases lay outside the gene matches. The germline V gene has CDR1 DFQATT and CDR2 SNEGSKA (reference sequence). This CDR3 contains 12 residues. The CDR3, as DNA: TGCAGTGCTAGGGATCCGGGACAGAAAAAGTACTTC. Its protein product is CSARDPGQKKYF.

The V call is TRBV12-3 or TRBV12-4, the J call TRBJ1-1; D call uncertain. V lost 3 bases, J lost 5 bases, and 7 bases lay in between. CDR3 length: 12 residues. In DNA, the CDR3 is TGTGCCAGCAGTTTCACGCGGACTGAAGCTTTCTTT. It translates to CASSFTRTEAFF.

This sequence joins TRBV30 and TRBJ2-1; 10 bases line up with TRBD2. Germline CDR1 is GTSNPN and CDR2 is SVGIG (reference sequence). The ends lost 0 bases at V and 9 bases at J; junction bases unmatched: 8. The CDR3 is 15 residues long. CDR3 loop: CAWSVLAGVVSEQFF. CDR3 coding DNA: TGTGCCTGGAGTGTTCTAGCGGGAGTGGTGTCTGAGCAGTTCTTC.

CDR3 protein: CASRPSRGLYEQYF. In nucleotides, the CDR3 is TGTGCCAGCAGGCCCTCGCGGGGACTATACGAGCAGTACTTC. The chain uses TRBV6-1 and TRBJ2-7; 7 bases are shared with TRBD2. Trimming removed 6 bases from V and 4 bases from J; junction bases left unmatched: 9. The V gene's germline CDR1 is MNHNS and CDR2 SASEGT. The CDR3 has 14 residues.

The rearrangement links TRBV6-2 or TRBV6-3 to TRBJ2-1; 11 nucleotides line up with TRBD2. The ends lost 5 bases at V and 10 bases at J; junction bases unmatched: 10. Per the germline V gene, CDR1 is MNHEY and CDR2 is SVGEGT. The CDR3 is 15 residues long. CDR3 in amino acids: CASSPLSGRAREQFF. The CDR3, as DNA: TGTGCCAGCAGTCCTCTTAGCGGGAGGGCCAGGGAGCAGTTCTTC.

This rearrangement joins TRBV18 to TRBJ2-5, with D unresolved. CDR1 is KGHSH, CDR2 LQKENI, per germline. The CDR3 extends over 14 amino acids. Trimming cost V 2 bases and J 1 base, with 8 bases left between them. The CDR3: CASSPAYLQETQYF. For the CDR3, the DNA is TGTGCCAGCTCACCAGCCTATCTCCAAGAGACCCAGTACTTC. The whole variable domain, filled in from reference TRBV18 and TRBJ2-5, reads NAGVMQNPRHLVRRRGQEARLRCSPMKGHSHVYWYRQLPEEGLKFMVYLQKENIIDESGMPKERFSAEFPKEGPSILRIQQVVRGDSAAYFCASSPAYLQETQYFGPGTRLLVL.

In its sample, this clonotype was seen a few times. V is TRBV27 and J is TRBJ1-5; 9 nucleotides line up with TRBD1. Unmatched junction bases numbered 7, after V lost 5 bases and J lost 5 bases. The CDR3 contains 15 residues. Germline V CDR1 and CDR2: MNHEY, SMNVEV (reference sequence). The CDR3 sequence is CASSRGTGYYQPQHF. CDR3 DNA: TGTGCCAGCAGTCGAGGGACAGGGTACTATCAGCCCCAGCATTTT.

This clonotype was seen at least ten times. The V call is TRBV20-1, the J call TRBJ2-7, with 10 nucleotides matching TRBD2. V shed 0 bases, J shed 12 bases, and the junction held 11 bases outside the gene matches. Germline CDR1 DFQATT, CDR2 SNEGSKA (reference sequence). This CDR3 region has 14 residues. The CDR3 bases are TGCAGTGCTAGAGAGGCTAGCGGGAGTGCCAGAACGTACTTC. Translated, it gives CSAREASGSARTYF.